The rows below give T cell receptor beta chains drawn from one sample of a study of identifying expanded T cells in peripheral blood. Assay used: immunoSEQ multiplex PCR; TCRdb lists only in-frame clones, some missing. Here the sample spans tens of thousands of clones, around 82% being singletons. The sequencing sample was made of blood. The receptors shown here come from a person aged 18 to 75 in good health. The CDR3 runs from the conserved cysteine through the conserved F or W. Fields, in order: clone size, J gene, D gene, V gene, CDR3 DNA, CDR3 protein. A D gene is named only where the DNA matches it firmly. Rows give clone size only sometimes, using once, few, many, or a class for an expanded clone.

.	TRBJ2-1	.	TRBV7-2	TGTGCCAGCAGCTCCAGAGTCAGTCCTGTAGGGACTGAGCAGTTCTTC	CASSSRVSPVGTEQFF
.	TRBJ2-2	.	TRBV5-4	TGTGCCAGCAGCCCAGGGGGGTTCAACACCGGGGAGCTGTTTTTT	CASSPGGFNTGELFF
.	TRBJ1-2	TRBD1	TRBV19	TGTGCCAGTAGGATGGGGACAGGGGGAATGTACACCTTC	CASRMGTGGMYTF
.	TRBJ2-7	.	TRBV9	TGTGCCAGCAGCGTAGGGTGGGGGAACTCCTACGAGCAGTACTTC	CASSVGWGNSYEQYF
.	TRBJ1-2	TRBD1	TRBV10-3	TGTGCCATCAGTGAGGTACAGGGGACTAACTATGGCTACACCTTC	CAISEVQGTNYGYTF
.	TRBJ2-6	.	TRBV7-9	TGTGCCAGCAGCTCCGGGGGCTCCGGGGCCAACGTCCTGACTTTC	CASSSGGSGANVLTF
.	TRBJ1-2	TRBD1	TRBV7-6	TGTGCCAGCAGCTTATCCGACAGGGCAGGCTACACCTTC	CASSLSDRAGYTF
.	TRBJ2-1	TRBD2	TRBV7-3	TGTGCCAGCAGCCCGGGGACTAGCAGATACAATGAGCAGTTCTTC	CASSPGTSRYNEQFF
.	TRBJ2-3	.	TRBV7-9	TGTGCCAGCAGCAGGGGGTCTCTAATCACAGATACGCAGTATTTT	CASSRGSLITDTQYF
.	TRBJ1-6	.	TRBV7-3	TGTGCCAGCAGCTTACATGGGTACAATTCACCCCTCCACTTT	CASSLHGYNSPLHF
.	TRBJ2-1	TRBD1	TRBV7-6	TGTGCCAGCAGCCCCGCAGCGACAGGGACCTACAATGAGCAGTTCTTC	CASSPAATGTYNEQFF
.	TRBJ2-5	TRBD1	TRBV10-2	TGCGCCAGCAGGGGGGACAGAGAGACCCAGTACTTC	CASRGDRETQYF
.	TRBJ1-2	.	TRBV9	TGTGCCAGCAGCGTAGAAGCTATAGCTAACTATGGCTACACCTTC	CASSVEAIANYGYTF
few	TRBJ1-1	TRBD1	TRBV18	TGTGCCAGCTCATCCGATTACAGGGGGAACACTGAAGCTTTCTTT	CASSSDYRGNTEAFF
.	TRBJ2-1	.	TRBV27	TGTGCCAGCAGCCGACTTAATGAGCAGTTCTTC	CASSRLNEQFF
.	TRBJ2-2	.	TRBV25-1	TGTGCCAGCAGTGGTTCATGGGGTGGCACCGGGGAGCTGTTTTTT	CASSGSWGGTGELFF
once	TRBJ2-5	.	TRBV11-2	TGTGCCAGCAGCAAGAGGCAAATCAGGGGGACCCAGTACTTC	CASSKRQIRGTQYF
.	TRBJ2-5	.	TRBV5-8	TGTGCCAGCAGCTTGTGGGAGCCCCAAGAGACCCAGTACTTC	CASSLWEPQETQYF
once	TRBJ1-3	TRBD1	TRBV19	TGTGCCAGTAGTATGGGACAGGGGGCAGCTGGAAACACCATATATTTT	CASSMGQGAAGNTIYF
.	TRBJ2-4	TRBD2	TRBV10-3	TGTGCCATCAGTGAAAAGCGGGAGGTCGACATTCAGTACTTC	CAISEKREVDIQYF
.	TRBJ2-1	TRBD1	TRBV7-9	TGTGCCAGCAGCTTTATGGGGGACAGTCTTCTCAATGAGCAGTTCTTC	CASSFMGDSLLNEQFF
.	TRBJ2-3	TRBD2	TRBV7-2	TGTGCCAGCAGCTCCGGACTAGCGGGAGGGCGCACAGATACGCAGTATTTT	CASSSGLAGGRTDTQYF
.	TRBJ2-4	.	TRBV11-2	TGTGCCAGCAGCTTAGACAGGGGTGGCAACATTCAGTACTTC	CASSLDRGGNIQYF
.	TRBJ1-2	TRBD1	TRBV27	TGTGCCAGCAGTTTGTCTCAACCCGGGACAGGGAATGGCTACACCTTC	CASSLSQPGTGNGYTF
.	TRBJ1-4	TRBD1	TRBV30	TGTGCCTGGAGCCACTCAGGGGGCGCTGAAAAACTGTTTTTT	CAWSHSGGAEKLFF
once	TRBJ1-2	.	TRBV6-6	TGTGCCAGCAGCAACGACGGTGCTTATGGCTACACCTTC	CASSNDGAYGYTF
.	TRBJ1-5	.	TRBV19	TGTGCCAGTAGTATAGTTGCGGGCCAGGGGAATCAGCCCCAGCATTTT	CASSIVAGQGNQPQHF
.	TRBJ2-1	.	TRBV11-3	TGTGCCAGCAGCTTAGCTTGGGGTTATGAGCAGTTCTTC	CASSLAWGYEQFF
.	TRBJ1-4	.	TRBV7-9	TGTGCCAGCAGCTTACAGGACGAAAAACTGTTTTTT	CASSLQDEKLFF
.	TRBJ2-5	.	TRBV5-1	TGCGCCAGCAGCTTAGGAGGGGGGTTTGGAGAGACCCAGTACTTC	CASSLGGGFGETQYF
once	TRBJ2-2	.	TRBV19	TGTGCCAGTAAAGTCTCCCACGCGAACACCGGGGAGCTGTTTTTT	CASKVSHANTGELFF
.	TRBJ2-5	TRBD1	TRBV7-2	TGTGCCAGCAGCCCGGACAGGGGTTCCCAAGAGACCCAGTACTTC	CASSPDRGSQETQYF
few	TRBJ1-4	TRBD1	TRBV5-6	TGTGCCAGCAGCCTGGGACAGGGTATTTCGGAGGTTTTT	CASSLGQGISEVF
once	TRBJ1-5	.	TRBV29-1	TGCAGCGTGGGGGGACGGAATCAGCCCCAGCATTTT	CSVGGRNQPQHF
few	TRBJ2-3	.	TRBV6-1	TGTGCCAGCAGTGACAGGGCAGATACGCAGTATTTT	CASSDRADTQYF
.	TRBJ2-6	.	TRBV4-2	TGTGCCAGCAGCCAAGGGCAAATCTCTGGGGCCAACGTCCTGACTTTC	CASSQGQISGANVLTF